This T cell receptor beta chain was sequenced in a study of CD8 T cells in ankylosing spondylitis (dated by TCRdb to 2016 to 2017). Some background on the complete study: The study set out to find disease-linked TCR variants by profiling T cell receptor beta repertoires in ankylosing spondylitis patients and healthy donors. Peripheral blood was sampled, and synovial fluid was also collected from ankylosing spondylitis patients. The whole study cohort included over 85 healthy donors and 20 to 25 ankylosing spondylitis patients. The paper's findings and limits, for the study overall: In peripheral blood, the disease-linked clones were found at relatively low frequencies and had a CD8+ phenotype. Blood from ankylosing spondylitis patients appeared to be characterized by a TCR beta motif composed of several highly homologous amino acid variants. According to the report, matched synovial fluid samples from ankylosing spondylitis patients were significantly enriched for the disease-linked clones. Some motif variants were previously reported in synovial fluid and blood of reactive arthritis patients, suggesting common disease-initiation mechanisms.

Sequencing used an Illumina HiSeq 2500. Quantitative 5'-RACE with molecular barcodes was used to prepare TCR beta libraries. The original pipeline was this. A new computational method based on a probabilistic model of VDJ rearrangement was used to identify disease-linked TCR variants. TCRdb trimmed the raw reads at Q25, called clones with MiXCR and kept productive beta chains. Each record represents a unique CDR3 protein, reported with the most common genes and DNA among its rows. V and J calls and clone size were set by TCRdb, not the authors. Within this sample are 200,000 to 300,000 distinct CDR3 sequences, with about 10% of them counted one time only. Of the sample, 2.6% is held by the ten largest clones. This clonotype was seen many times. The antigen this receptor binds is unknown. No base quality values were provided; no much bigger clone lies one nucleotide off. Trimming takes 0 bases from V and 2 bases from J, and the germline ends sit 10 bases apart. The CDR3, from cysteine to phenylalanine, totals 15 residues. The read is trimmed to its CDR3 DNA, 45 bases read in frame from base 1. Based on the germline V gene (reference sequence), the CDR1 and CDR2 sequences are LGHDT and YNNKEL.

The sequence was obtained from a male donor with ankylosing spondylitis or in good health (not recorded which). The sequenced material came from blood, either unsorted or a sorted T cell fraction (not recorded which). This sequence uses TRBV3-1 and TRBJ2-5; confidence is insufficient to name the D gene. The DNA is as follows: TGTGCCAGCAGCCAAGATTGGGCTTCTCAAGAGACCCAGTACTTC. It translates as CASSQDWASQETQYF.